The T cell receptor beta chain described here comes from a study of cytomegalovirus exposure and HLA in healthy donors. Study-wide findings and caveats: Some V segments, TRBV6-2 and TRBV6-3 among them, were indistinguishable and were therefore excluded. Later work found most CMV-associated TCR beta chains apparently HLA-restricted. The authors confirmed in vitro that three CMV-associated chains were specific for CMV antigens.

The PCR contained 60 Vbeta and 13 Jbeta primers. The protocol was immunoSEQ multiplex PCR, while the TCRdb copy is restricted to in-frame clones and leaves out a portion. The sample records 150,000 to 200,000 clones, about four fifths being singletons. Healthy bone marrow donors supplied every sample. With regard to this clone: The antigen is not known.

The CDR3 is 13 amino acids. The V and J ends lost 6 bases and 4 bases respectively, with 12 bases between them. Germline lookup yields CDR1 MNHNS and CDR2 SASEGT. This chain uses TRBV6-1 with TRBJ2-5, with a possible D match to TRBD2 (5 bases). The receptor was isolated from a woman aged 25 to 45 in good health and CMV-seropositive. Sequencing input: PBMCs. CDR3 sequence (DNA): TGTGCCAGCAGCGTCACTAGGGCAGAGACCCAGTACTTC. Translating it yields CASSVTRAETQYF.